The TCR beta chain under discussion was sequenced for a study of blood T cell repertoires in COVID-19 (dated by TCRdb to about 2020). For the wider study: The collaborator samples originated in the United States, Italy and Spain and spanned the acute and convalescent phases of COVID-19. The sample metadata nearly always contained a de-identified subject ID, COVID-19 status, age in years and sex. Where available, HLA class I and class II types were obtained from metadata supplied by the sample provider rather than from assay-based typing. A freely available public database, intended as a resource for researchers studying the immune response to SARS-CoV-2, is where the repertoires were released. The prospective study material was composed of cDNA or gDNA derived from T cells, B-cell-depleted T cells, or PBMCs. The samples were drawn from two sources: the first 160 participants of the ongoing ImmuneRACE study, and 1,200 or so subjects contributed by 6 global collaborators. Deeply sampled blood TCRbeta repertoires from subjects exposed to, actively infected with, or recovered from COVID-19 were included in the dataset.

TCRbeta CDR3 regions were amplified from genomic DNA using the immunoSEQ Assay, a bias-controlled multiplex PCR. On the study's bioinformatics: The number of nucleated cells in each sample was estimated by amplification of reference gene primers within the assay. Sequence reads were collapsed and filtered to measure the absolute abundance of every unique TCRbeta CDR3 rearrangement. For each sample, productive Simpson clonality was calculated as the square root of Simpson's diversity index over productive rearrangements. Here the immuneACCESS table is served through TCRdb, limited to in-frame sequences with V and J called. Missing clones are a known gap in these copies; in checked studies unresolved V genes cover under half, and the rest lacks a known reason. The D gene and trimming were derived from the DNA, and the V and J assignments and clone size from that table. This sample has 450,000 to 600,000 clones in its table, and roughly 87% of those were observed once. Around 0.7% of the sample goes to the ten largest clones.

General findings and caveats noted by the study authors: The amount of clinical and demographic metadata varied by source and participant and was provided uncurated.

Details on this clone: Its antigen remains undetermined. Base qualities are not at hand, and no much larger clone is one base apart.

In the germline V gene, CDR1 corresponds to SGHAT and CDR2 to FQNNGV. Relative to germline, V is missing 3 bases and J is missing 6 bases, with 9 bases of the junction outside any gene match. The CDR3 goes from the cysteine to the phenylalanine over 16 residues. Only the CDR3 region is kept as DNA, spanning 48 bases read in frame from base 1. Participants in the prospective study were enrolled through a virtual design, were aged roughly 18 to 100 years, and lived in approximately 25 United States geographic areas. In the prospective study, participants were assigned to cohorts based on the clinical history participants reported in a screening survey and a study questionnaire. Recovered participants in ImmuneRACE Cohort 3 were defined by two consecutive negative NP/OP PCR tests, clearance by a healthcare professional, or resolution of symptoms. Mobile phlebotomists in the prospective study collected whole blood, serum and a nasopharyngeal or oropharyngeal swab from every participant. Participants in the prospective study had the option to provide additional blood draws and questionnaires over a roughly 2-month period. Blood samples from the prospective study were shipped frozen or at room temperature prior to DNA extraction.

The receptor's source is a woman between 18 and 29 years old who had recovered from COVID-19. The V and J genes are TRBV11-2 and TRBJ1-2, and TRBD1 matches 11 of the central bases. Sequenced material: PBMCs or T cells enriched from blood (not recorded which). The DNA sequence follows: TGTGCCAGCAGCTTGGACGGACAGGGGGCGCGCGATGGCTACACCTTC. Translation gives CASSLDGQGARDGYTF.